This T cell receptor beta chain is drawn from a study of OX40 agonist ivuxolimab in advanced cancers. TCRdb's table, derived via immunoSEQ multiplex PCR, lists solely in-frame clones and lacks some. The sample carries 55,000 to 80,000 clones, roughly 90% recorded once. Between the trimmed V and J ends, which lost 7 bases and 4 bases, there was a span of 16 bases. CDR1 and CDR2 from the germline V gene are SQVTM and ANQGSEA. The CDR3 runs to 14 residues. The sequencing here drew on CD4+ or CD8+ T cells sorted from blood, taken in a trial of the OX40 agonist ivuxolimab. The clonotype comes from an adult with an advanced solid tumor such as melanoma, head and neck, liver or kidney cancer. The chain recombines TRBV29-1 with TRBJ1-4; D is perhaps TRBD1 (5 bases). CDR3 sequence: CSALGHAHNEKLFF. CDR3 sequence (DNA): TGCAGCGCACTCGGACATGCTCATAATGAAAAACTGTTTTTT.